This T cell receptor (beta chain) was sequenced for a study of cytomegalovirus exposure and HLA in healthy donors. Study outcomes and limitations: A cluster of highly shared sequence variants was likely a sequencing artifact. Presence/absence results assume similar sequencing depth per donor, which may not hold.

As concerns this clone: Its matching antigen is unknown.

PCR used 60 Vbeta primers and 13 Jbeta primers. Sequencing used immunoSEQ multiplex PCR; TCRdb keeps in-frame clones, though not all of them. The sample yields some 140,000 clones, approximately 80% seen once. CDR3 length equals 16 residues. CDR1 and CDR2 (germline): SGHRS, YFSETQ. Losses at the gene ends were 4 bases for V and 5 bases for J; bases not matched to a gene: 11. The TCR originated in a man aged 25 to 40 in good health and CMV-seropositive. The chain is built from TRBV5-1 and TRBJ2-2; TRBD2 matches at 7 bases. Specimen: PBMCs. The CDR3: CASSPGEGRVTGELFF. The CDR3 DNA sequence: TGCGCCAGCAGCCCGGGGGAGGGCCGGGTGACCGGGGAGCTGTTTTTT.